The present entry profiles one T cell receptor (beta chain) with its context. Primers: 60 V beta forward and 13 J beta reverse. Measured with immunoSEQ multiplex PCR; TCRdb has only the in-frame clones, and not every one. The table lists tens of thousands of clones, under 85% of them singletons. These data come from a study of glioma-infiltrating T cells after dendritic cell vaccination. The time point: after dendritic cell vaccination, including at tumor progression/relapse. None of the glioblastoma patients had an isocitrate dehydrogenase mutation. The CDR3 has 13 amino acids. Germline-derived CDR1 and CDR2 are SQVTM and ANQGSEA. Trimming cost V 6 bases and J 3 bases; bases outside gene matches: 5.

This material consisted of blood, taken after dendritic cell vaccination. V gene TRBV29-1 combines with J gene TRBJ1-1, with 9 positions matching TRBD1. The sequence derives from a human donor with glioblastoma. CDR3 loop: CSVTRQGDTEAFF. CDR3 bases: TGCAGCGTCACGAGACAGGGGGACACTGAAGCTTTCTTT.